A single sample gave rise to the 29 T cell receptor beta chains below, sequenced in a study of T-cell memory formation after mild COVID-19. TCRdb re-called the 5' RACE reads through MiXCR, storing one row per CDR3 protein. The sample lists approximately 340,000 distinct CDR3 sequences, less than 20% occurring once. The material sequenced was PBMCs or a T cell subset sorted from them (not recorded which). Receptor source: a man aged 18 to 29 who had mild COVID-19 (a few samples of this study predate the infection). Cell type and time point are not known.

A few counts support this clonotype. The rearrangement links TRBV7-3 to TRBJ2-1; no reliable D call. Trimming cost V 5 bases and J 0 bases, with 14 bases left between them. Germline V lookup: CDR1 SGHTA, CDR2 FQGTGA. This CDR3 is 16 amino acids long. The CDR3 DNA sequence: TGTGCCAGCAGCCCAAGGACGGCGAGCTCCTACAATGAGCAGTTCTTC. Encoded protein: CASSPRTASSYNEQFF.

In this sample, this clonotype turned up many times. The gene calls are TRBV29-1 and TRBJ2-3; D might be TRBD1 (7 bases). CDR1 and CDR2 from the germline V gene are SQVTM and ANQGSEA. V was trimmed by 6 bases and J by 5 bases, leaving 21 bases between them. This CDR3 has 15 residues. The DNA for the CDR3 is TGCAGCGTCGAGGAGGCGGACAGGAGGGGAGATACGCAGTATTTT. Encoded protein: CSVEEADRRGDTQYF.

The CDR3 is CASSLMGGMNTEAFF. CDR3 DNA: TGTGCCAGCAGCTTAATGGGGGGGATGAACACTGAAGCTTTCTTT. The chain recombines TRBV7-3 with TRBJ1-1; a weak D match, TRBD1 (5 bases). V was clipped by 1 base and J by 0 bases, with 9 bases between them. Germline V CDR1 and CDR2: SGHTA, FQGTGA. This CDR3 comprises 15 residues.

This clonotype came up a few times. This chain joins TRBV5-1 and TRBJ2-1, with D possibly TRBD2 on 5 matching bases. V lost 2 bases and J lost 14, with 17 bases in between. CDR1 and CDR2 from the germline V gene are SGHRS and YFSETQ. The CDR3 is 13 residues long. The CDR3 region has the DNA TGCGCCAGCAGCTTTGCGGGCCCCCGAGGGAAGTTCTTC. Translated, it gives CASSFAGPRGKFF.

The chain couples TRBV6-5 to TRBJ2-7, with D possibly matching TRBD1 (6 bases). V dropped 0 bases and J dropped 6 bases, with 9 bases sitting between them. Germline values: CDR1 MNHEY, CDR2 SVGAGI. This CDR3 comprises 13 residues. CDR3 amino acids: CASSYSQGLEQYF. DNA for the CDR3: TGTGCCAGCAGTTACTCACAGGGCCTCGAGCAGTACTTC.

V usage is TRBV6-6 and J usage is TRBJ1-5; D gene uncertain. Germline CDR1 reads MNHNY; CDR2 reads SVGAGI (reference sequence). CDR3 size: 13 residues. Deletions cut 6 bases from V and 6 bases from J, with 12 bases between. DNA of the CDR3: TGTGCCAGCAGCAAGGGTCTGTTTCAGCCCCAGCATTTT. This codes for CASSKGLFQPQHF.

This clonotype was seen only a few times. The CDR3 DNA sequence: TGTGCCAGCAGTTACCCAGGTTCCCACGAGCAGTACGTC. Its translation is CASSYPGSHEQYV. V gene TRBV6-2 or TRBV6-3 combines with J gene TRBJ2-7; D gene ambiguous. Germline CDR1 reads MNHEY; CDR2 reads SVGEGT. The CDR3 contains 13 residues. Trimming removed 2 bases at V and 5 bases at J, with 10 bases between.

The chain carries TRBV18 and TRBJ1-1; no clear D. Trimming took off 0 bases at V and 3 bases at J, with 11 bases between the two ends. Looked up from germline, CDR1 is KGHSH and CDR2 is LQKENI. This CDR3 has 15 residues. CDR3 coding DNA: TGTGCCAGCTCACCACCGAGCGGAAGGTACACTGAAGCTTTCTTT. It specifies CASSPPSGRYTEAFF. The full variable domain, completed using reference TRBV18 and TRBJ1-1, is NAGVMQNPRHLVRRRGQEARLRCSPMKGHSHVYWYRQLPEEGLKFMVYLQKENIIDESGMPKERFSAEFPKEGPSILRIQQVVRGDSAAYFCASSPPSGRYTEAFFGQGTRLTVV.

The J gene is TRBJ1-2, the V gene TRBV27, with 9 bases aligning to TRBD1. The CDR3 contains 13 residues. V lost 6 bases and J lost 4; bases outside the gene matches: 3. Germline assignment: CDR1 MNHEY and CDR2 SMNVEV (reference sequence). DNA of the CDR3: TGTGCCAGCAGGATGGACAGGGGCTATGGCTACACCTTC. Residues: CASRMDRGYGYTF.

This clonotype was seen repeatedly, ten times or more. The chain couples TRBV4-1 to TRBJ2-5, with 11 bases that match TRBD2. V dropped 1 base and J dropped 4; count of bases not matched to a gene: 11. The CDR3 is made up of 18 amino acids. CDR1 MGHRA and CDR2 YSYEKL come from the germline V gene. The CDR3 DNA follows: TGCGCCAGCAGCCAAGCGGCGCTAGCGGGGGGCGGGCGAGAGACCCAGTACTTC. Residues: CASSQAALAGGGRETQYF.

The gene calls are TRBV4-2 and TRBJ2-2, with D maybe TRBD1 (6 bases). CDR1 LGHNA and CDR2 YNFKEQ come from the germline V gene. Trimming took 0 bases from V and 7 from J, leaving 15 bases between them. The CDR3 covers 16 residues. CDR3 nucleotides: TGTGCCAGCAGCCAAGATGAAGGGGGAATCGTCGGGGAGCTGTTTTTT. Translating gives CASSQDEGGIVGELFF.

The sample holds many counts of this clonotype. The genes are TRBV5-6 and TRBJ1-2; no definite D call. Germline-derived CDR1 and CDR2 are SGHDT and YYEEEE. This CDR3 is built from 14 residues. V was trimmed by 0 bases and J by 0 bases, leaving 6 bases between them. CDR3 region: CASSLALANYGYTF. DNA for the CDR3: TGTGCCAGCAGCTTGGCCCTCGCTAACTATGGCTACACCTTC.

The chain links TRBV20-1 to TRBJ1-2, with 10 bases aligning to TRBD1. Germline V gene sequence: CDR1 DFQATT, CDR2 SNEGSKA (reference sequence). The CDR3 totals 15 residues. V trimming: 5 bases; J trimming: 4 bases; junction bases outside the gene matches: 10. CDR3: CSAPIRDRGPYGYTF. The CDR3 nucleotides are TGCAGTGCTCCCATCAGGGACAGGGGACCCTATGGCTACACCTTC.

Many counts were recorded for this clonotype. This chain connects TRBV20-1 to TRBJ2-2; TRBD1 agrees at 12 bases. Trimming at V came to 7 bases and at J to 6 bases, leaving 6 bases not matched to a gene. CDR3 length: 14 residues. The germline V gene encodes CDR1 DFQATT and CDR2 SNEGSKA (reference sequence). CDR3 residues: CSGRDRGQSGELFF. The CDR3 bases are TGCAGTGGCAGGGACAGGGGGCAGTCCGGGGAGCTGTTTTTT.

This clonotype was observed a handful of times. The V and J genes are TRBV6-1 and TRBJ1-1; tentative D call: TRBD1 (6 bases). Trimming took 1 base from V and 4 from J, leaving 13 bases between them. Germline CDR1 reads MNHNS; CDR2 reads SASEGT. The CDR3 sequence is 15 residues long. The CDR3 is CASSEGFWGATEAFF. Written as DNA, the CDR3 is TGTGCCAGCAGTGAAGGCTTTTGGGGGGCCACTGAAGCTTTCTTT.

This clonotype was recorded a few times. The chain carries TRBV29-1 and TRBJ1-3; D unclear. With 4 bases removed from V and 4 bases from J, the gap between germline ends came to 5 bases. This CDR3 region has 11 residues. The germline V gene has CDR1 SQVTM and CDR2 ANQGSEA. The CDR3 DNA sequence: TGCAGCGTTGTTGCCGGAAACACCATATATTTT. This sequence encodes CSVVAGNTIYF.

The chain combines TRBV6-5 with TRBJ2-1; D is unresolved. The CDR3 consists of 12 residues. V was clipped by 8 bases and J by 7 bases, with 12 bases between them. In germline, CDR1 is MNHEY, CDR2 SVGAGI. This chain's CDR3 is CASADRVNEQFF. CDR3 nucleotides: TGTGCCAGCGCTGATAGGGTAAATGAGCAGTTCTTC.

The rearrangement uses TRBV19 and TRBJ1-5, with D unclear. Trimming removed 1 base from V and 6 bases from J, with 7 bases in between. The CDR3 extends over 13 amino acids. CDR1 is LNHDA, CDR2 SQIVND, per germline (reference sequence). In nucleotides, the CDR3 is TGTGCCAGTAGTATAGTGGACGGTCAGCCCCAGCATTTT. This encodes CASSIVDGQPQHF. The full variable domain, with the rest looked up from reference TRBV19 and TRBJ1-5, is DGGITQSPKYLFRKEGQNVTLSCEQNLNHDAMYWYRQDPGQGLRLIYYSQIVNDFQKGDIAEGYSVSREKKESFPLTVTSAQKNPTAFYLCASSIVDGQPQHFGDGTRLSIL.

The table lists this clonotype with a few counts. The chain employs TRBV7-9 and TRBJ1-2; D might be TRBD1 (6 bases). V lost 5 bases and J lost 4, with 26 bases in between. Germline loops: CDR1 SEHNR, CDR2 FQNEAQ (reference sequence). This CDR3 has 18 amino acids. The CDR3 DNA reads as TGTGCCAGCAGCCTTGCTGGGACAAGGCCGGGATTGAGCTATGGCTACACCTTC. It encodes CASSLAGTRPGLSYGYTF.

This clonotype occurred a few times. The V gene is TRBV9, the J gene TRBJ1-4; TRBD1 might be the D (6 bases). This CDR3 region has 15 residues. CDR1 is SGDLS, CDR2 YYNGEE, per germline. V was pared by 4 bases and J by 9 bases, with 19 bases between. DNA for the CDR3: TGTGCCAGCAGCCTGAGGGAACAGGGTCTCCAAAAACTGTTTTTT. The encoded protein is CASSLREQGLQKLFF. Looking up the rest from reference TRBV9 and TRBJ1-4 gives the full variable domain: DSGVTQTPKHLITATGQRVTLRCSPRSGDLSVYWYQQSLDQGLQFLIQYYNGEERAKGNILERFSAQQFPDLHSELNLSSLELGDSALYFCASSLREQGLQKLFFGSGTQLSVL.

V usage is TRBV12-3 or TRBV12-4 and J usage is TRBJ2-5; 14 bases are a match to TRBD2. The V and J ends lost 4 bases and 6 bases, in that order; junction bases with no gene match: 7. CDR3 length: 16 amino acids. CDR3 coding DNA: TGTGCCAGCAGTTCGACCGGGACTAGCGGGGGACAGACCCAGTACTTC. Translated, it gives CASSSTGTSGGQTQYF.

This CDR3 is CSARTARQSTDTQYF. Written as DNA, the CDR3 is TGCAGTGCTCGGACAGCTAGACAGAGCACAGATACGCAGTATTTT. The chain links TRBV20-1 to TRBJ2-3, with D maybe TRBD1 (6 bases). V was trimmed by 5 bases and J by 0 bases, leaving 15 bases between them. CDR1 DFQATT and CDR2 SNEGSKA come from the germline V gene (reference sequence). The CDR3 runs 15 residues.

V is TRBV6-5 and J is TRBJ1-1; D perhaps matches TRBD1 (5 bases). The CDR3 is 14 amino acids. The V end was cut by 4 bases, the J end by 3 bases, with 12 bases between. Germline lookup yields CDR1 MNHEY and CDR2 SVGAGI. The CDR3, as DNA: TGTGCCAGCAGTTCAATAAGGGGTGACACTGAAGCTTTCTTT. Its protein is CASSSIRGDTEAFF.

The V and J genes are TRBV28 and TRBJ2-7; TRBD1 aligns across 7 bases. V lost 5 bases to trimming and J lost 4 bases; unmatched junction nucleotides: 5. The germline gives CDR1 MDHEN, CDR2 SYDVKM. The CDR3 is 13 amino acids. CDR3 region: CASSPTTGYEQYV. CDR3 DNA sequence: TGTGCCAGCAGTCCCACGACAGGGTACGAGCAGTACGTC.

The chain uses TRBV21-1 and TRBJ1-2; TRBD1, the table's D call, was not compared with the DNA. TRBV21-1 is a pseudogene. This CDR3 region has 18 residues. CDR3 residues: CASSKPRVLGHRYYGYTF. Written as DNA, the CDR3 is TGTGCCAGCAGCAAACCCCGAGTGCTGGGACACCGTTACTATGGCTACACCTTC.

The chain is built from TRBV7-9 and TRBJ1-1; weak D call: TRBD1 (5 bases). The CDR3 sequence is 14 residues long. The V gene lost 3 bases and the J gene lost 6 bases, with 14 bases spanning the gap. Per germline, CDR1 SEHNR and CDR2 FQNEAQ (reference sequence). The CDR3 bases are TGTGCCAGCAGCTTGGTCCAGGGTATAGCTGAAGCTTTCTTT. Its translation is CASSLVQGIAEAFF.

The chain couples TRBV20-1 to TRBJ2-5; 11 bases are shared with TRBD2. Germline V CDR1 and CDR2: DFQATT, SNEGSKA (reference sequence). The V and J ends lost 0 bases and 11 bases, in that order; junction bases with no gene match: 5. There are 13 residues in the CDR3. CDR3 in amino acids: CSARDGTSGEQYF. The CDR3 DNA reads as TGCAGTGCTAGAGACGGGACTAGCGGAGAACAGTACTTC.

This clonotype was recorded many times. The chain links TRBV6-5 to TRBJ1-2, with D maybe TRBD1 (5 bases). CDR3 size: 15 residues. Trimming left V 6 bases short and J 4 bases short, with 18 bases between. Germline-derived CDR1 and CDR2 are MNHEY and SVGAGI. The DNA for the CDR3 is TGTGCCAGCAGGCCCCGACAGATCTTAGGCTATGGCTACACCTTC. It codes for CASRPRQILGYGYTF.

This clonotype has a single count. CDR3 sequence (DNA): TGTGCCAGCGGAGCGGGGGTATTCCAAGAGACCCAGTACTTC. The encoded protein is CASGAGVFQETQYF. V is TRBV6-6 and J is TRBJ2-5, with 8 bases identical to TRBD2. The CDR3 has 14 residues. The J segment lost 1 base and the V segment lost 8 bases, leaving 6 bases of the junction unmatched. CDR1 is MNHNY, CDR2 SVGAGI, per germline (reference sequence).